A single sample gave rise to the 8 T cell receptor beta chains below, sequenced in a study of blood T cell repertoires in COVID-19. The table came from immunoSEQ multiplex PCR; TCRdb's copy has only in-frame clones and leaves some out. This table has about 360,000 clones, 80% to 90% appearing once. Sequences were obtained from PBMCs or T cells enriched from blood (not recorded which). All receptors derive from a man aged 30 to 39 who had recovered from COVID-19.

V usage is TRBV5-8 and J usage is TRBJ1-3, with TRBD1 identical over 7 bases. Germline V lookup: CDR1 SGHTS, CDR2 YDEGEE. The J segment lost 0 bases and the V segment lost 4 bases, leaving 4 bases of the junction unmatched. This CDR3 comprises 15 residues. CDR3 DNA sequence: TGTGCCAGCAGCCCCGGGACAGCCTCTGGAAACACCATATATTTT. This gives the protein CASSPGTASGNTIYF.

The rearrangement links TRBV7-2 to TRBJ2-1; D unclear. This CDR3 has 11 residues. From germline, CDR1 is SGHTA and CDR2 FQGNSA. Trimming took off 5 bases at V and 6 bases at J, with 5 bases between the two ends. CDR3 amino acids: CASSPGNEQFF. CDR3 in DNA: TGTGCCAGCAGCCCAGGCAATGAGCAGTTCTTC.

The rearrangement joins TRBV13 to TRBJ1-2; the D is unclear. This CDR3 spans 16 amino acids. Germline V CDR1 and CDR2: PRHDT, FYEKMQ (reference sequence). The ends were cut back, 0 bases at V and 7 bases at J, with 18 bases in the middle. The CDR3 region has the DNA TGTGCCAGCAGCTTAGGAAAGGCGGACTACCGGGTTGGCTACACCTTC. Translated: CASSLGKADYRVGYTF.

Only a few counts were recorded for this clone. This CDR3 reads CASSQEGRSNQPQHF. CDR3 nucleotide sequence: TGTGCCAGTAGTCAGGAGGGTCGGTCAAATCAGCCCCAGCATTTT. The chain couples TRBV19 to TRBJ1-5; no clear D gene. CDR1 and CDR2 (germline): LNHDA, SQIVND (reference sequence). The V gene lost 5 bases and the J gene lost 4 bases, with 15 bases spanning the gap. The CDR3 sequence is 15 residues long. The variable domain in full, completed from reference TRBV19 and TRBJ1-5, reads DGGITQSPKYLFRKEGQNVTLSCEQNLNHDAMYWYRQDPGQGLRLIYYSQIVNDFQKGDIAEGYSVSREKKESFPLTVTSAQKNPTAFYLCASSQEGRSNQPQHFGDGTRLSIL.

A single count supports this clone. Other DNA sequences in this specimen translate into the identical CDR3. The V gene is TRBV9, the J gene TRBJ1-1; no reliable D call. Trimming pared 7 bases from V and 0 bases from J, leaving 10 bases between. This CDR3 comprises 13 residues. In germline, CDR1 is SGDLS, CDR2 YYNGEE. CDR3 DNA sequence: TGTGCCAGCTCGTTGACTGTGAACACTGAAGCTTTCTTT. This encodes CASSLTVNTEAFF.

This chain uses TRBV6-1 with TRBJ1-3; no clear D. This CDR3 spans 16 amino acids. Germline V gives CDR1 MNHNS, CDR2 SASEGT. V lost 3 bases, J lost 0 bases, and 12 bases lay in between. CDR3 nucleotide sequence: TGTGCCAGCAGTGACCGCGCCTCGAGCTCTGGAAACACCATATATTTT. It encodes CASSDRASSSGNTIYF.

This chain joins TRBV4-2 and TRBJ1-1; the D gene is possibly TRBD1 (6 bases). V lost 0 bases, J lost 1 base, and 18 bases lay in between. This CDR3 has 18 residues. CDR1 and CDR2 (germline): LGHNA, YNFKEQ. In DNA, the CDR3 is TGTGCCAGCAGCCAAGAAGGGGGTGCGGCGGCTGCGAACACTGAAGCTTTCTTT. It is translated as CASSQEGGAAAANTEAFF.

Regarding this clone: Relative to the germline gene, one junction end is altered; a read error may explain this. The rearrangement uses TRBV9 and TRBJ1-4; D is possibly TRBD1 (5 bases). Per germline, CDR1 SGDLS and CDR2 YYNGEE. The CDR3 contains 18 residues. The DNA for the CDR3 is TGCGCCAGCAGCGTAGACCTCGGGGGGGGTGCAACTAATGAAAAACTGTTTTTT. It is translated as CASSVDLGGGATNEKLFF.